The rows below give T cell receptor beta chains drawn from one sample of a study of cytomegalovirus exposure and HLA in healthy donors. Libraries were prepared by immunoSEQ multiplex PCR; TCRdb keeps only in-frame clonotypes and omits some of them. The repertoire consists of 110,000 to 150,000 clones, with less than 10% occurring once and the leading ten covering approximately 1.9%. Sequenced input: PBMCs. Source of these receptors: a man over 45 in good health and CMV-seronegative. Both conserved end residues are part of each CDR3. The D gene is left open where the match is weak. Size values are once, few and many counts, or a class for expanded clones, and some rows have none.

TRBV10-2,.,TRBJ1-1,.,TGCGCCAGCAGTGGGCGGTCGCGCACTGAAGCTTTCTTT,CASSGRSRTEAFF
TRBV5-1,few,TRBJ2-5,TRBD2,TGCGCCAGCAGCTTGGGACTAGCGTTACAAGAGACCCAGTACTTC,CASSLGLALQETQYF
TRBV9,few,TRBJ1-6,.,TGTGCCAGCAGCCCCCACCGGGAGGGGAATTCACCCCTCCACTTT,CASSPHREGNSPLHF
TRBV28,few,TRBJ1-2,.,TGTGCCAGCAGTTCCCCCCCGGTGGGAGACTATGGCTACACCTTC,CASSSPPVGDYGYTF
TRBV19,.,TRBJ1-1,.,TGTGCCAGTAGTATCGGGAGGGGACGAGGGAACACTGAAGCTTTCTTT,CASSIGRGRGNTEAFF
TRBV5-4,few,TRBJ2-2,TRBD1,TGTGCCAGCAGCTTGAAATCGGCTGGGACAGGGAGGACCGGGGAGCTGTTTTTT,CASSLKSAGTGRTGELFF
TRBV19,few,TRBJ2-3,TRBD2,TGTGCCAGTAGTATTCAGCAGGGAAGCGGGAGCATGTATACGCAGTATTTT,CASSIQQGSGSMYTQYF
TRBV5-4,few,TRBJ2-1,TRBD2,TGTGCCAGCAGCTTTGAGCGGGAGGCCACCTACAATGAGCAGTTCTTC,CASSFEREATYNEQFF
TRBV19,.,TRBJ1-6,TRBD1,TGTGCCAGTAGTGCCCGACAGGGGGTTTATAATTCACCCCTCCACTTT,CASSARQGVYNSPLHF
TRBV20-1,.,TRBJ1-2,.,TGCAGTGCCCTAGAGGGCTATGGCTACACCTTC,CSALEGYGYTF
TRBV5-4,few,TRBJ2-1,TRBD2,TGTGCCAGCAGCTTAGGGGCTAGCGGGGACAATGAGCAGTTCTTC,CASSLGASGDNEQFF
TRBV2,few,TRBJ2-5,TRBD1,TGTGCCAGCAGACGAGGACAGGGGAGGAGCGGGCAAGAGACCCAGTACTTC,CASRRGQGRSGQETQYF
TRBV19,.,TRBJ2-5,.,TGTGCCAGTAGTAACAGTCCGGAGGACCAAGAGACCCAGTACTTC,CASSNSPEDQETQYF
TRBV30,.,TRBJ1-3,.,TGTGCCTGGAGTGTAGAGGGAAACACCATATATTTT,CAWSVEGNTIYF
TRBV6-6,.,TRBJ1-5,.,TGTGCCAGCAGTGTTCAGTTGGATCAGCCCCAGCATTTT,CASSVQLDQPQHF
TRBV28,few,TRBJ1-4,.,TGTGCCACCTTAGTCGCGGGGAATAACAATGAAAAACTGTTTTTT,CATLVAGNNNEKLFF
TRBV6-1,.,TRBJ2-2,.,TGTGCCAGCAGTGGTAACAGAGCGAACACCGGGGAGCTGTTTTTT,CASSGNRANTGELFF
TRBV5-1,.,TRBJ2-1,.,TGCGCCAGCAGCTTTCAGGCCCTAAGCTCCTACAATGAGCAGTTCTTC,CASSFQALSSYNEQFF
TRBV2,.,TRBJ1-1,TRBD1,TGTGCCAGCAGCCCCAGGGGGCGGTACACTGAAGCTTTCTTT,CASSPRGRYTEAFF
TRBV30,.,TRBJ2-7,.,TGTGCCTTGGGACTCCCATCCATAGAGCAGTACTTC,CALGLPSIEQYF
TRBV11-2,.,TRBJ2-1,.,TGTGCCAGCAGCATACCCCCCTCAGGGAATGAGCAGTTCTTC,CASSIPPSGNEQFF
TRBV6-1,few,TRBJ2-5,.,TGTGCCAGCAGTGATCTTTCTAGGTTTCCGCAGTACTTC,CASSDLSRFPQYF
TRBV29-1,few,TRBJ2-6,.,TGCAGCGTTGGTGGCACAGGGTACATTAGCTCTGGGGCCAACGTCCTGACTTTC,CSVGGTGYISSGANVLTF
TRBV6-6,.,TRBJ2-1,.,TGTGCCAGCAGTTACGCGTTCCAGGGGCTACATGAGCAGTTCTTC,CASSYAFQGLHEQFF
TRBV15,.,TRBJ1-5,.,TGTGCCACCAGCAGAGATAACAGTTATAGCAATCAGCCCCAGCATTTT,CATSRDNSYSNQPQHF
TRBV5-1,few,TRBJ2-5,.,TGCGCCAGCAGCTTGGGCAGGACTCAAGAGACCCAGTACTTC,CASSLGRTQETQYF
TRBV18,.,TRBJ1-1,.,TGTGCCAGCTCCGCCTGGGAGATGAACACTGAAGCTTTCTTT,CASSAWEMNTEAFF
TRBV6-6,few,TRBJ1-5,TRBD1,TGTGCCAGCAGTCACAGGACAGGAAACCAGCATTTT,CASSHRTGNQHF
TRBV27,.,TRBJ1-2,.,TGTGCCAGCAGTTTACTTCAAGCAGCTCGGGGTAACTATGGCTACACCTTC,CASSLLQAARGNYGYTF
TRBV7-9,.,TRBJ1-5,.,TGTGCCAGCAGCTTAGCGCGGGGGGGCACGGGCAATCAGCCCCAGCATTTT,CASSLARGGTGNQPQHF
TRBV28,few,TRBJ1-2,.,TGTGCCAGCAGTTCCCTCTACTATGGCTACACCTTC,CASSSLYYGYTF
TRBV10-3,.,TRBJ2-3,TRBD2,TGTGCCATCAGTACTAGCGGGGGGGACCCTAGCACAGATACGCAGTATTTT,CAISTSGGDPSTDTQYF
TRBV29-1,few,TRBJ1-1,TRBD1,TGCAGCGTTGAGGCAGGGGGTGGATTCATGAACACTGAAGCTTTCTTT,CSVEAGGGFMNTEAFF
TRBV6-6,few,TRBJ1-1,TRBD1,TGTGCCAGCAGACGTGACAGGGGGGGCACTGAAGCTTTCTTT,CASRRDRGGTEAFF
TRBV7-2,.,TRBJ1-5,TRBD1,TGTGCCAGCAGCTTAGGGGCAGGGGGCCAAGGTCAGCCCCAGCATTTT,CASSLGAGGQGQPQHF
TRBV29-1,few,TRBJ1-1,TRBD1,TGCAGCGTTGCCGAGGGACAGCGAGTAACTGAAGCTTTCTTT,CSVAEGQRVTEAFF
TRBV9,.,TRBJ1-6,.,TGTGCCAGCAGCTCTGCTAGAGGCAATTCACCCCTCCACTTT,CASSSARGNSPLHF
TRBV27,few,TRBJ1-3,TRBD1,TGTGCCAGCAGTCCAAAAGGATGGACAGGGATGGGCTCTGGAAACACCATATATTTT,CASSPKGWTGMGSGNTIYF
TRBV5-1,.,TRBJ2-1,.,TGCGCCAGCAGCTTGGGTCAGGGGATGCGTGAGCAGTTCTTC,CASSLGQGMREQFF
TRBV1,.,TRBJ1-2,.,TGCACCAGCAGCCAACCCCCCCGGCGGGGAACGATCTATGGCTACACCTTC,CTSSQPPRRGTIYGYTF
TRBV27,.,TRBJ1-2,.,TGTGCCAGCAGTTTATCGGCTTGGGGGGGATATGGCTACACCTTC,CASSLSAWGGYGYTF
TRBV27,few,TRBJ1-1,.,TGTGCCAGCAGTCCCCGCAGGGGATACACTGAAGCTTTCTTT,CASSPRRGYTEAFF
TRBV2,.,TRBJ2-3,TRBD2,TGTGCCAGCAGTCCTACTAGCGGGAGCACAGATACGCAGTATTTT,CASSPTSGSTDTQYF
TRBV19,few,TRBJ1-2,.,TGTGCCAGTAGTATTCGCGCAGGGAATGGCTACACCTTC,CASSIRAGNGYTF
TRBV30,.,TRBJ2-3,TRBD2,TGTGCCTGGAATCCTAGCGGGAGCACAGATACGCAGTATTTT,CAWNPSGSTDTQYF
TRBV2,.,TRBJ2-7,TRBD1,TGTGCCAGCAGCAGCAGGGGGTACGAGCAGTACTTC,CASSSRGYEQYF
TRBV19,.,TRBJ2-1,.,TGTGCCAGTAGTGCGGGGGCTCGGTACAATGAGCAGTTCTTC,CASSAGARYNEQFF
TRBV29-1,.,TRBJ2-7,.,TGCAGCGTTCTCATTCGGCGGGTGAATTTACACGAGCAGTACTTC,CSVLIRRVNLHEQYF
TRBV5-1,few,TRBJ2-7,.,TGCGCCAGCAGCATGCAGGGAAAGATCTACGAGCAGTACTTC,CASSMQGKIYEQYF
TRBV6-4,.,TRBJ1-5,.,TGTGCCAGCCTCACCCCTCCAGGGGCCGGGAAGGGCAATCAGCCCCAGCATTTT,CASLTPPGAGKGNQPQHF
TRBV7-8,.,TRBJ2-7,TRBD1,TGTGCCAGCAGCTTAGTGGGACAGGGGGTCGATTACGAGCAGTACTTC,CASSLVGQGVDYEQYF
TRBV27,.,TRBJ1-2,.,TGTGCCAGCAGTTTGGGAGGGGCTTTCTTCTTC,CASSLGGAFFF
TRBV2,.,TRBJ2-7,.,TGTGCCAGCAGTTCCTTGGAGGGGGCGAGATACGAGCAGTACTTC,CASSSLEGARYEQYF
TRBV7-9,many,TRBJ2-7,.,TGTGCCAGCAGCTCGCGGGACTCAGGAGCCCACGAGCAGTACTTC,CASSSRDSGAHEQYF
TRBV4-1,.,TRBJ1-2,.,TGCGCCAGCAGCCAAGATTGGGCAGCAACTTATGGCTACACCTTC,CASSQDWAATYGYTF